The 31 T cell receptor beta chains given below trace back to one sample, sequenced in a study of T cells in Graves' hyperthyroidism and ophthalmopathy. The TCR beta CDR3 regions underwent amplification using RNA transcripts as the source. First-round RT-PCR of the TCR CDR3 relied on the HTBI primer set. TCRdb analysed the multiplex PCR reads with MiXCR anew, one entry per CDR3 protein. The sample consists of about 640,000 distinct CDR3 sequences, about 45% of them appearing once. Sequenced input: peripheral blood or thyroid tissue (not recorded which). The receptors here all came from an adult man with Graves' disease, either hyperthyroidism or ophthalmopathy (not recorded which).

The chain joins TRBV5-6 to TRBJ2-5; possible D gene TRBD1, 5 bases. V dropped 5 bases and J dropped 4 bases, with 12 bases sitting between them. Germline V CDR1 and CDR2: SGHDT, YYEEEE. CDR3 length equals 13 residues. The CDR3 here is CASRVWGPETQYF. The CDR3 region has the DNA TGTGCCAGCAGGGTATGGGGCCCAGAGACCCAGTACTTC. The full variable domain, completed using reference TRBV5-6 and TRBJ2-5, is DAGVTQSPTHLIKTRGQQVTLRCSPKSGHDTVSWYQQALGQGPQFIFQYYEEEERQRGNFPDRFSGHQFPNYSSELNVNALLLGDSALYLCASRVWGPETQYFGPGTRLLVL.

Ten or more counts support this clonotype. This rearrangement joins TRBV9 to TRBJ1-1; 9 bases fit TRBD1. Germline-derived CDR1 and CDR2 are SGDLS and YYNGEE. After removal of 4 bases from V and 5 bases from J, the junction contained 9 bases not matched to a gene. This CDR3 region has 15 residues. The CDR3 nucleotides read TGTGCCAGCAGCTTTACCGGGACAGGGCGGACTGAAGCTTTCTTT. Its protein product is CASSFTGTGRTEAFF.

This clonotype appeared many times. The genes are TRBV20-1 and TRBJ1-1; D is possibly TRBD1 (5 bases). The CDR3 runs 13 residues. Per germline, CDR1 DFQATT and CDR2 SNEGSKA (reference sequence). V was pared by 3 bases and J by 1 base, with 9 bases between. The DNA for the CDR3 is TGCAGTGCTAGGGACGACAGGAACACTGAAGCTTTCTTT. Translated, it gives CSARDDRNTEAFF.

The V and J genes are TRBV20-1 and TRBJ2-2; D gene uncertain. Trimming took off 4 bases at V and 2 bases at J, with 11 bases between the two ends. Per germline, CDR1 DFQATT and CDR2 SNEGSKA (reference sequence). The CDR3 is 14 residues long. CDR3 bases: TGCAGTGCTAAATCGACATTTAACACCGGGGAGCTGTTTTTT. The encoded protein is CSAKSTFNTGELFF.

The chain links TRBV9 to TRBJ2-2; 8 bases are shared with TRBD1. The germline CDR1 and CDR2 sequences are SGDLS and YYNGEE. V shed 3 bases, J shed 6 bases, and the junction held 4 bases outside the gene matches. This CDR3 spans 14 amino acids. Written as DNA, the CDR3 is TGTGCCAGCAGCGCCTCGACAGGGGCCGGGGAGCTGTTTTTT. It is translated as CASSASTGAGELFF.

The DNA for the CDR3 is TGTGCCAGTAGCACCGGGACAGCCTCCCGCAATCAGCCCCAGCATTTT. Its protein is CASSTGTASRNQPQHF. The chain combines TRBV19 with TRBJ1-5, with TRBD1 matching 7 bases. There are 16 residues in the CDR3. Unmatched junction bases numbered 10, after V lost 6 bases and J lost 2 bases. Looked up from germline, CDR1 is LNHDA and CDR2 is SQIVND (reference sequence).

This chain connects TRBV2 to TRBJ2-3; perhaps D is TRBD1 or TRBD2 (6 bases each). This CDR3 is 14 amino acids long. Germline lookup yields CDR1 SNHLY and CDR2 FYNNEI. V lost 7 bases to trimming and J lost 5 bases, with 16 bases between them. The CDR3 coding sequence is TGTGCCAGCACCGAGGGGGGCCCGGGAGATACGCAGTATTTT. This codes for CASTEGGPGDTQYF.

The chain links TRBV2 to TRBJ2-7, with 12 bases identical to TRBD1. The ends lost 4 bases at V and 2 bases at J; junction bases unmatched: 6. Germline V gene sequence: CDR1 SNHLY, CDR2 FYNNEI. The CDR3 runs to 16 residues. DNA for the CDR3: TGTGCCAGCAGTGCGGCCGGGACAGGGGGCACCTACGAGCAGTACTTC. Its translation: CASSAAGTGGTYEQYF.

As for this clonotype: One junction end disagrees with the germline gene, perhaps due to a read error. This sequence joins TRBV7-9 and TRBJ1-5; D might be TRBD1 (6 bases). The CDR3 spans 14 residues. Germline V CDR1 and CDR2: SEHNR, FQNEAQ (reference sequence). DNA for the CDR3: TGTACCAGCAGCTTAGGGGGGTTTGGTCAGCCCCAGCATTTT. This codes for CTSSLGGFGQPQHF. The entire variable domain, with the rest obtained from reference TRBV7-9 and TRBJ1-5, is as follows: DTGVSQNPRHKITKRGQNVTFRCDPISEHNRLYWYRQTLGQGPEFLTYFQNEAQLEKSRLLSDRFSAERPKGSFSTLEIQRTEQGDSAMYLCTSSLGGFGQPQHFGDGTRLSIL.

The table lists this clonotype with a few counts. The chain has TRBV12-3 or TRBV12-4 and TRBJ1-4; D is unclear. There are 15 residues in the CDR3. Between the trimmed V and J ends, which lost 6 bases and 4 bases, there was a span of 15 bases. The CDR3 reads CASSRDRFYNEKLFF. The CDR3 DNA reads TGTGCCAGCAGCCGCGACCGATTCTATAATGAAAAACTGTTTTTT.

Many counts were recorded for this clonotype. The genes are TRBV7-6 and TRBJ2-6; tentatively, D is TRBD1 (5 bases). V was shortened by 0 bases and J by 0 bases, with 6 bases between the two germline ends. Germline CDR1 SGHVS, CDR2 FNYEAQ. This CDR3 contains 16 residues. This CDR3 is CASSLARDSGANVLTF. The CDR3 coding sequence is TGTGCCAGCAGCTTAGCCAGGGACTCTGGGGCCAACGTCCTGACTTTC.

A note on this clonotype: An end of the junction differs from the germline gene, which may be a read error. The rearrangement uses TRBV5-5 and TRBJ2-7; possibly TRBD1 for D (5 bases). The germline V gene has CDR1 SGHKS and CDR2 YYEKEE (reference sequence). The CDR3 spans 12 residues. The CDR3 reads CVSSPGFHEQYF. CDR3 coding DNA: TGCGTCAGCAGCCCAGGGTTCCACGAGCAGTACTTC.

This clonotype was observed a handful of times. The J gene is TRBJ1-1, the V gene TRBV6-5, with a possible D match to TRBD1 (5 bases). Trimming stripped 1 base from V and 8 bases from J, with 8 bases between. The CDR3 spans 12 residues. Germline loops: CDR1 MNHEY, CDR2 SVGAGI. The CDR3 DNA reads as TGTGCCAGCAGTTACTTCGGGGCAGAAGCTTTCTTT. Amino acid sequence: CASSYFGAEAFF.

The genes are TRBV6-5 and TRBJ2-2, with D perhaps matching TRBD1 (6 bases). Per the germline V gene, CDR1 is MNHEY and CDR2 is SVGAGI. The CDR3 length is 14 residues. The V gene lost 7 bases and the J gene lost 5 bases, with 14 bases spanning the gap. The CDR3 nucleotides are TGTGCCAGCAACAGGGATCGGCGAACCGGGGAGCTGTTTTTT. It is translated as CASNRDRRTGELFF.

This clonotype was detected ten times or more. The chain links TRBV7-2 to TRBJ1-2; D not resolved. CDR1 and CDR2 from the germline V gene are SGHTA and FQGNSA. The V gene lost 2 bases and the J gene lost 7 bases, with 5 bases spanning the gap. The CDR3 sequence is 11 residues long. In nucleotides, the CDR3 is TGTGCCAGCAGCTTAAGGTCTGGCTACACCTTC. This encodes CASSLRSGYTF.

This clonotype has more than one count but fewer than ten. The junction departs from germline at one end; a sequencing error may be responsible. CDR3 nucleotides: TGTGCCAGCAGTCCCCTGCCAGGGACAGGGGGGGATGGCTACACCTTC. Its translation is CASSPLPGTGGDGYTF. This chain connects TRBV24-1 to TRBJ1-2, with 11 positions matching TRBD1. CDR3 length equals 16 residues. Germline V gene data show CDR1 as KGHDR and CDR2 as SFDVKD.

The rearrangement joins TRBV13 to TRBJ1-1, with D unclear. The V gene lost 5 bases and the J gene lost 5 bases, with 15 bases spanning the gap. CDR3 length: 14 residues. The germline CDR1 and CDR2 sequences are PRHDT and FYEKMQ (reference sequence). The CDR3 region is CASSMRGRRTEAFF. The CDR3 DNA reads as TGTGCCAGCAGCATGAGAGGCAGGAGGACTGAAGCTTTCTTT. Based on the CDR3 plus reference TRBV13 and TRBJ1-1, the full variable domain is AAGVIQSPRHLIKEKRETATLKCYPIPRHDTVYWYQQGPGQDPQFLISFYEKMQSDKGSIPDRFSAQQFSDYHSELNMSSLELGDSALYFCASSMRGRRTEAFFGQGTRLTVV.

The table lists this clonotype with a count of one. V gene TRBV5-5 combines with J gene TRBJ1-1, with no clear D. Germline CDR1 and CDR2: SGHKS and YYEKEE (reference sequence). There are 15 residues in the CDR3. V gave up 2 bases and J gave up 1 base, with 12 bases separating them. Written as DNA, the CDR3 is TGTGCCAGCAGCTTAGGTCCGACGGAGAACACTGAAGCTTTCTTT. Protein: CASSLGPTENTEAFF.

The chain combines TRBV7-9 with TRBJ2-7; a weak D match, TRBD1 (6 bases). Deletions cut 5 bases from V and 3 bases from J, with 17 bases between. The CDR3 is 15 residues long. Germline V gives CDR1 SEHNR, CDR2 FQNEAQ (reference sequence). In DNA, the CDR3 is TGTGCCAGCAGCCAGACTTGGACAGAGATCTACGAGCAGTACTTC. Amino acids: CASSQTWTEIYEQYF.

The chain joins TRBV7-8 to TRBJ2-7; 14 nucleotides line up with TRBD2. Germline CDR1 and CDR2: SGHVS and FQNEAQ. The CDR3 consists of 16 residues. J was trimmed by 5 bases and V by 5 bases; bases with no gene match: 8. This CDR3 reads CASSHDKTSGGDEQYF. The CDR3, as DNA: TGTGCCAGCAGCCATGATAAGACTAGCGGGGGGGACGAGCAGTACTTC.

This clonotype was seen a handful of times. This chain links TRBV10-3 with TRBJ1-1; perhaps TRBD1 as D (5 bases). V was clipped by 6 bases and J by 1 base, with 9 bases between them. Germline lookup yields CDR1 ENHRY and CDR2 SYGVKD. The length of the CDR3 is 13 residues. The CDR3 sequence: CAISADRNTEAFF. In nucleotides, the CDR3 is TGTGCCATCAGCGCTGACAGGAACACTGAAGCTTTCTTT.

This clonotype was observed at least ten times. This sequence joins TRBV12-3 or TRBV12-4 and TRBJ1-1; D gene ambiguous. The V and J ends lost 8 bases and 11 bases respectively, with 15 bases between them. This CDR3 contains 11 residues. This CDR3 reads CASQHGGVAFF. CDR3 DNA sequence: TGTGCCAGCCAACATGGCGGCGTGGCTTTCTTT.

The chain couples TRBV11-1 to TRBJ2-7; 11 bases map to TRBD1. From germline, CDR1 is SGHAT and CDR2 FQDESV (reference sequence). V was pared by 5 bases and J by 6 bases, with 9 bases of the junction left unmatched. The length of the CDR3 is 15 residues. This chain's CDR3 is CASSEGLGTGGEQYF. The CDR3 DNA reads TGTGCCAGCAGCGAAGGACTTGGGACAGGGGGCGAGCAGTACTTC.

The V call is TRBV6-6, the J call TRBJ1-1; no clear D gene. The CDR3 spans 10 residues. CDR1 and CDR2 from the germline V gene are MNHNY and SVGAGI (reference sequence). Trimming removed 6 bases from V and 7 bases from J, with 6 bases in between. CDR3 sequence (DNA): TGTGCCAGCAGGTACAGTGAAGCTTTCTTT. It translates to CASRYSEAFF.

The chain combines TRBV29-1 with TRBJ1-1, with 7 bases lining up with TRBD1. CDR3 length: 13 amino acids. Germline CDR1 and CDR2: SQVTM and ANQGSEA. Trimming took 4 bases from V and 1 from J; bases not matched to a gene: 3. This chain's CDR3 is CSVGGQKNTEAFF. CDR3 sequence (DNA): TGCAGCGTTGGGGGACAGAAGAACACTGAAGCTTTCTTT.

The CDR3 protein is CASSSLGGDYEQYF. The CDR3, as DNA: TGTGCCAGCAGCTCATTGGGAGGGGACTACGAGCAGTACTTC. This chain uses TRBV7-2 with TRBJ2-7; 7 bases map to TRBD2. Germline CDR1 is SGHTA and CDR2 is FQGNSA. The CDR3 extends over 14 amino acids. Unmatched junction bases numbered 6, after V lost 4 bases and J lost 3 bases.

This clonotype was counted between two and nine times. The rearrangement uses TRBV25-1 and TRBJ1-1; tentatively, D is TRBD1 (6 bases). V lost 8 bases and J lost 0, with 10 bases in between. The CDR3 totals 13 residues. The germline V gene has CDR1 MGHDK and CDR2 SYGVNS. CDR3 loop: CASFGQMNTEAFF. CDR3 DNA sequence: TGTGCCAGCTTTGGACAGATGAACACTGAAGCTTTCTTT.

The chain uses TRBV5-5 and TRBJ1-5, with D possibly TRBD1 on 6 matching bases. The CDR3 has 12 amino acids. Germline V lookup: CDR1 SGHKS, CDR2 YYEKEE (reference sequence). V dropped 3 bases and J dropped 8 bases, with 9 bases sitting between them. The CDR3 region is CASSSEGEPQHF. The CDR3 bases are TGTGCCAGCAGCTCGGAGGGGGAGCCCCAGCATTTT.

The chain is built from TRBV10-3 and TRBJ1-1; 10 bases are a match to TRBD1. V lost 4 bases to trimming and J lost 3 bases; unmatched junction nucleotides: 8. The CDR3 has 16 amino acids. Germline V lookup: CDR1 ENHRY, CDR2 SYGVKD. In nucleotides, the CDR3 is TGTGCCATCAGTGCTAGAGAGGACAGGGGGTACACTGAAGCTTTCTTT. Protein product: CAISAREDRGYTEAFF.

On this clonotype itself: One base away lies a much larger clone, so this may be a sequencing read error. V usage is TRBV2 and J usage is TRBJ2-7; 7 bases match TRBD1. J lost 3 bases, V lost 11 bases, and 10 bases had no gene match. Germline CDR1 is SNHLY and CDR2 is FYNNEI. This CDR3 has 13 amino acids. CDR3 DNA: TGTGCCGGCATCCGGGACAGATACTACGAGCAGTACTTC. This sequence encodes CAGIRDRYYEQYF.

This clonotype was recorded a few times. The CDR3 region is CASTNPGGTYNQPQHF. The DNA of the CDR3 is TGTGCCAGCACAAACCCTGGGGGTACGTACAATCAGCCCCAGCATTTT. This rearrangement joins TRBV19 to TRBJ1-5; the D gene is possibly TRBD1 (5 bases). The CDR3 spans 16 residues. V shed 9 bases and J shed 3 bases, with 21 bases lying between them. The germline V gene has CDR1 LNHDA and CDR2 SQIVND (reference sequence). The whole variable domain, filled in from reference TRBV19 and TRBJ1-5, reads DGGITQSPKYLFRKEGQNVTLSCEQNLNHDAMYWYRQDPGQGLRLIYYSQIVNDFQKGDIAEGYSVSREKKESFPLTVTSAQKNPTAFYLCASTNPGGTYNQPQHFGDGTRLSIL.